The 23 T cell receptor beta chains listed next were all sequenced from one sample in a study of T cells in Graves' hyperthyroidism and ophthalmopathy. Amplification of TCR beta CDR3 regions was performed using RNA transcripts as template. The HTBI set primed first-round TCR CDR3 RT-PCR. MiXCR was run by TCRdb on the multiplex PCR reads, yielding one entry per CDR3 protein. The table lists some 460,000 distinct CDR3 sequences, around a sixth of them singletons. Sequencing used blood. All receptors derive from a young woman with Graves' hyperthyroidism.

The table lists this clonotype with many counts. This rearrangement joins TRBV7-2 to TRBJ2-7; a possible D gene is TRBD2 (6 bases). Trimming took 3 bases from V and 2 from J, leaving 11 bases between them. The CDR3 runs to 14 residues. CDR1 is SGHTA, CDR2 FQGNSA, per germline. In nucleotides, the CDR3 is TGTGCCAGCAGCTTCCTGCCGGGGGCCTACGAGCAGTACTTC. Its protein product is CASSFLPGAYEQYF.

The chain has TRBV4-1 and TRBJ2-3; maybe TRBD2 (6 bases). CDR3 size: 15 residues. The germline CDR1 and CDR2 sequences are MGHRA and YSYEKL. The germline V and J ends were trimmed by 1 base and 0 bases, with 8 bases remaining between them. The CDR3 coding sequence is TGCGCCAGCAGCCAAGTGGGACTGAGCACAGATACGCAGTATTTT. Translated, it gives CASSQVGLSTDTQYF.

V usage is TRBV5-1 and J usage is TRBJ2-1, with 10 bases lining up with TRBD1. Germline CDR1 is SGHRS and CDR2 is YFSETQ. Trimming at V came to 0 bases and at J to 7 bases, leaving 4 bases not matched to a gene. This CDR3 contains 15 residues. The CDR3 sequence is CASSLEGQGRNEQFF. The CDR3 nucleotides read TGCGCCAGCAGCTTGGAGGGACAGGGGCGTAATGAGCAGTTCTTC.

This clonotype was detected ten times or more. This chain connects TRBV30 to TRBJ2-1, with D maybe TRBD2 (5 bases). The CDR3 extends over 15 amino acids. CDR1 GTSNPN and CDR2 SVGIG come from the germline V gene (reference sequence). V was cut by 4 bases and J by 0 bases, with 13 bases left in between. CDR3 residues: CAWTRGLSSYNEQFF. The CDR3 region has the DNA TGTGCCTGGACCCGAGGGTTGAGCTCCTACAATGAGCAGTTCTTC.

This clonotype was seen repeatedly, ten times or more. This chain links TRBV5-6 with TRBJ2-5, with D unclear. The CDR3 totals 14 residues. Germline values: CDR1 SGHDT, CDR2 YYEEEE. Trimming removed 0 bases at V and 4 bases at J, with 10 bases between. DNA of the CDR3: TGTGCCAGCAGCTTGGTCTGGGAAGGAGAGACCCAGTACTTC. Amino acids: CASSLVWEGETQYF.

This clonotype showed up many times. The V gene is TRBV30, the J gene TRBJ1-2; D might be TRBD1 (5 bases). The CDR3 loop spans 12 amino acids. The V end lost 3 bases, the J end lost 4 bases, and 9 bases lay between the germline ends. Germline V gene data show CDR1 as GTSNPN and CDR2 as SVGIG (reference sequence). CDR3 amino acids: CAWRAGVYGYTF. As DNA, the CDR3 is TGTGCCTGGAGGGCGGGGGTCTATGGCTACACCTTC.

Only a few counts were recorded for this clonotype. The CDR3 loop is CASSLYSRTNTEAFF. The CDR3 DNA is TGTGCCAGCAGCTTGTACTCGCGGACCAACACTGAAGCTTTCTTT. The chain carries TRBV5-5 and TRBJ1-1, with no clear D. There are 15 residues in the CDR3. Deletions cut 1 base from V and 2 bases from J, with 12 bases between. Germline V gene data show CDR1 as SGHKS and CDR2 as YYEKEE (reference sequence).

The genes are TRBV7-9 and TRBJ2-1, with D possibly matching TRBD2 (5 bases). V lost 5 bases and J 4 bases, leaving 6 bases between the germline ends. The CDR3 runs 12 residues. Germline CDR1 and CDR2: SEHNR and FQNEAQ (reference sequence). For the CDR3, the DNA is TGTGCCAGCAGCCGGGATTACAATGAGCAGTTCTTC. Protein: CASSRDYNEQFF.

This clonotype was seen more than once but under ten times. The rearrangement links TRBV20-1 to TRBJ1-5; D is unresolved. Germline loops: CDR1 DFQATT, CDR2 SNEGSKA (reference sequence). The V end was cut by 0 bases, the J end by 4 bases, with 10 bases between. CDR3 size: 14 residues. CDR3 residues: CSARDYARNQPQHF. The CDR3 bases are TGCAGTGCTAGAGATTATGCCCGAAATCAGCCCCAGCATTTT.

This clonotype has a count of ten or more. V and J are TRBV20-1 and TRBJ2-1; 14 bases agree with TRBD2. The germline V gene has CDR1 DFQATT and CDR2 SNEGSKA (reference sequence). CDR3 length: 18 residues. The V and J ends lost 1 base and 0 bases, in that order; junction bases with no gene match: 5. Here the CDR3 DNA reads TGCAGTGCTAGAGCAGGACTAGCGGGAGGCTTCTCCTACAATGAGCAGTTCTTC. Residues: CSARAGLAGGFSYNEQFF.

In this sample, this clonotype turned up a few times. The chain uses TRBV19 and TRBJ1-6; possible D gene TRBD1, 5 bases. Looked up from germline, CDR1 is LNHDA and CDR2 is SQIVND (reference sequence). The CDR3 covers 15 residues. The V end was cut by 5 bases, the J end by 11 bases, with 19 bases between. The CDR3 nucleotides read TGTGCCAGTAGTCCGCGGACAACGGGGGAGGCACCCCTCCACTTT. Protein sequence: CASSPRTTGEAPLHF. Looking up the rest from reference TRBV19 and TRBJ1-6 gives the full variable domain: DGGITQSPKYLFRKEGQNVTLSCEQNLNHDAMYWYRQDPGQGLRLIYYSQIVNDFQKGDIAEGYSVSREKKESFPLTVTSAQKNPTAFYLCASSPRTTGEAPLHFGNGTRLTVT.

Only a few counts were recorded for this clonotype. The chain has TRBV5-1 and TRBJ1-5, with 10 bases matching TRBD1. CDR3 size: 14 residues. CDR1 is SGHRS, CDR2 YFSETQ, per germline. The junction had 3 bases not matched to a gene; V was cut back by 4 bases and J by 5 bases. The CDR3 sequence: CASSATGGDQPQHF. CDR3 in DNA: TGCGCCAGCAGCGCGACAGGGGGCGATCAGCCCCAGCATTTT.

This clonotype was observed at least ten times. V and J are TRBV27 and TRBJ1-1; D unclear. The CDR3 covers 14 residues. Germline V gene lookup returns CDR1 MNHEY and CDR2 SMNVEV (reference sequence). Deletions cut 3 bases from V and 4 bases from J, with 12 bases between. The CDR3 DNA reads as TGTGCCAGCAGTTTGACCTCCCGGGGCACTGAAGCTTTCTTT. Translated: CASSLTSRGTEAFF.

This clonotype has at least ten counts. The rearrangement uses TRBV20-1 and TRBJ2-7; possibly TRBD1 or TRBD2 for D (5 bases each). This CDR3 region has 17 residues. Germline V CDR1 and CDR2: DFQATT, SNEGSKA (reference sequence). V was trimmed by 1 base and J by 6 bases, leaving 25 bases between them. CDR3 sequence reads: CSARGDPDVRLRGEQYF. In nucleotides, the CDR3 is TGCAGTGCTAGAGGGGACCCGGACGTAAGGCTGAGAGGCGAGCAGTACTTC.

This clonotype was recorded a few times. This sequence may be a read error, since a much larger clone differs from it by one base. The rearrangement uses TRBV12-3 or TRBV12-4 and TRBJ2-2; D perhaps matches TRBD2 (7 bases). The CDR3 contains 14 residues. For the CDR3, the DNA is TGTGCCAGCAGTTTTCGCGGAGGGGGGGGGGGGCTGTTTTTT. It specifies CASSFRGGGGGLFF.

This clonotype was seen at least ten times. The chain links TRBV12-3 or TRBV12-4 to TRBJ2-7; TRBD2 matches at 11 bases. V lost 5 bases, J lost 0 bases, and 9 bases stayed unmatched. The CDR3 has 17 amino acids. DNA of the CDR3: TGTGCCAGCAGTCCGCTGGGACTAGCGGTGAGCTCCTACGAGCAGTACTTC. Its protein is CASSPLGLAVSSYEQYF.

This clonotype turned up a few times. V and J are TRBV7-9 and TRBJ2-7; the D is unclear. V was shortened by 1 base and J by 2 bases, with 15 bases between the two germline ends. The V gene's germline CDR1 is SEHNR and CDR2 FQNEAQ (reference sequence). This CDR3 is 16 amino acids long. The CDR3 DNA is TGTGCCAGCAGCTTAGACCCCTCCCGAGCTCCCTACGAGCAGTACTTC. Amino acids: CASSLDPSRAPYEQYF.

This clonotype was detected a few times. This rearrangement joins TRBV4-1 to TRBJ1-5, with TRBD1 matching 8 bases. Germline CDR1 is MGHRA and CDR2 is YSYEKL. J was trimmed by 5 bases and V by 1 base; bases with no gene match: 10. The CDR3 sequence is 17 residues long. CDR3 bases: TGCGCCAGCAGCCAAGCGCAGGGGGCATTAGGAGATCAGCCCCAGCATTTT. Its translation is CASSQAQGALGDQPQHF.

This clonotype was detected only a few times. The rearrangement uses TRBV3-1 and TRBJ2-2; 12 bases are shared with TRBD2. Germline assignment: CDR1 LGHDT and CDR2 YNNKEL (reference sequence). The CDR3 loop spans 19 amino acids. The V gene end was trimmed by 3 bases and the J gene end by 4 bases; junction bases not matched to a gene: 12. CDR3 sequence (DNA): TGTGCCAGCAGCCACCCTTTCCCTCTAGCGGGAGGGCCCACCGGGGAGCTGTTTTTT. This sequence encodes CASSHPFPLAGGPTGELFF.

This clonotype has a count of ten or more. The chain couples TRBV11-1 to TRBJ2-3; D is possibly TRBD2 (5 bases). From germline, CDR1 is SGHAT and CDR2 FQDESV (reference sequence). V was shortened by 2 bases and J by 2 bases, with 11 bases between the two germline ends. The CDR3 runs to 15 residues. DNA for the CDR3: TGTGCCAGCAGCTTACGGACCGGGAACACAGATACGCAGTATTTT. It translates to CASSLRTGNTDTQYF.

This clonotype was seen a handful of times. The V and J genes are TRBV10-3 and TRBJ2-1; the match to TRBD2 covers 9 bases. Germline CDR1 ENHRY, CDR2 SYGVKD. The V gene end was trimmed by 3 bases and the J gene end by 1 base; junction bases not matched to a gene: 16. This CDR3 contains 20 residues. As DNA, the CDR3 is TGTGCCATCAGTGACCCCCGCGGGGGGGCCGAGTTTAGGTCCTACAATGAGCAGTTCTTC. This sequence encodes CAISDPRGGAEFRSYNEQFF.

This clonotype has a count of ten or more. V is TRBV27 and J is TRBJ2-1; 11 positions agree with TRBD2. J lost 4 bases, V lost 6 bases, and 5 bases had no gene match. CDR3 length: 15 residues. Looked up from germline, CDR1 is MNHEY and CDR2 is SMNVEV (reference sequence). CDR3 in amino acids: CASRSGTSGYNEQFF. In DNA form, the CDR3 reads TGTGCCAGCAGAAGCGGGACTAGCGGATACAATGAGCAGTTCTTC.

The rearrangement uses TRBV12-3 or TRBV12-4 and TRBJ2-1, with a weak D call TRBD2 (7 bases). V lost 6 bases and J lost 9, with 15 bases in between. This CDR3 contains 13 residues. DNA of the CDR3: TGTGCCAGCAGAGCGGGGCAGGGGTTTGAGCAGTTCTTC. This gives the protein CASRAGQGFEQFF.